This T cell receptor (beta chain) appears in the sequencing data of a study of blood T cell repertoires in COVID-19. For the study at large: The analysed material was cDNA or gDNA that came from T cells, B-cell-depleted T cells, or PBMCs.

The table came from immunoSEQ multiplex PCR; TCRdb's copy has only in-frame clones and leaves some out. The sample records approximately 91,000 clones, approximately 72% being singletons. The sequenced material came from peripheral blood. The sequence came from a man between 65 and 85 years old with acute or convalescent COVID-19.

CDR3 region: CSVEGARTYEQYF. The CDR3 DNA is TGCAGCGTTGAGGGGGCCAGAACCTACGAGCAGTACTTC. The chain carries TRBV29-1 and TRBJ2-7; tentatively, D is TRBD1 (6 bases). The germline V gene has CDR1 SQVTM and CDR2 ANQGSEA. The CDR3 is 13 amino acids. Trimming took off 3 bases at V and 2 bases at J, with 11 bases between the two ends.